This entry lists 16 T cell receptor beta chains sequenced from one sample in a study of shared T cell receptors in the human thymus. The data were produced by immunoSEQ multiplex PCR, yet TCRdb's version contains in-frame clones alone and is incomplete. The sample has 500,000 to 750,000 clones, 85% to 90% seen once. These data were likewise used in another study, on human thymus T cells.

The sample taken for sequencing was thymocytes. The receptor source for this set is a boy younger than two with a congenital heart defect.

The V and J genes are TRBV7-9 and TRBJ2-1; 7 positions match TRBD1. There are 18 residues in the CDR3. Trimming took 5 bases from V and 5 from J; bases not matched to a gene: 18. From germline, CDR1 is SEHNR and CDR2 FQNEAQ (reference sequence). CDR3: CASSPPMSQGVGDNEQFF. As DNA, the CDR3 is TGTGCCAGCAGCCCCCCGATGTCGCAGGGGGTCGGCGACAATGAGCAGTTCTTC.

This chain joins TRBV27 and TRBJ1-5, with a weak D call TRBD1 (6 bases). Trimming pared 5 bases from V and 0 bases from J, leaving 11 bases between. The CDR3 consists of 15 residues. Germline CDR1 MNHEY, CDR2 SMNVEV (reference sequence). CDR3 residues: CASSTQTGSNQPQHF. CDR3 DNA: TGTGCCAGCAGTACCCAGACAGGTAGCAATCAGCCCCAGCATTTT.

CDR3 region: CASAAGARSQRTANTGELFF. CDR3 in DNA: TGCGCCAGCGCCGCGGGTGCCCGTTCCCAGCGGACCGCGAACACCGGGGAGCTGTTTTTT. The chain employs TRBV5-1 and TRBJ2-2, with D tentatively TRBD2 (5 bases). CDR1 and CDR2 (germline): SGHRS, YFSETQ. Trimming took off 7 bases at V and 0 bases at J, with 28 bases between the two ends. The CDR3 loop spans 20 amino acids.

The chain couples TRBV5-6 to TRBJ2-7, with D perhaps matching TRBD1 (5 bases). CDR3 size: 16 residues. Germline lookup yields CDR1 SGHDT and CDR2 YYEEEE. V lost 2 bases, J lost 4 bases, and 19 bases lay in between. The CDR3 protein is CASSFRARDRCYEQYF. The CDR3 nucleotides are TGTGCCAGCAGCTTCAGAGCGAGAGACAGATGTTACGAGCAGTACTTC.

This chain joins TRBV18 and TRBJ1-2; weak D call: TRBD1 (6 bases). The CDR3 length is 13 residues. Deletions cut 3 bases from V and 5 bases from J, with 10 bases between. Germline CDR1 and CDR2: KGHSH and LQKENI. The CDR3 sequence is CASSPRGLYGYTF. The DNA of the CDR3 is TGTGCCAGCTCACCCAGGGGATTATATGGCTACACCTTC.

The chain couples TRBV13 to TRBJ2-7; tentative D call: TRBD2 (5 bases). Trimming took 4 bases from V and 3 from J, leaving 16 bases between them. This CDR3 contains 15 residues. Per the germline V gene, CDR1 is PRHDT and CDR2 is FYEKMQ (reference sequence). The CDR3 DNA sequence: TGTGCCAGCAGCTCCCTGAGGGCCACGGGCTACGAGCAGTACTTC. This codes for CASSSLRATGYEQYF. The whole variable domain, remainder taken from reference TRBV13 and TRBJ2-7, is AAGVIQSPRHLIKEKRETATLKCYPIPRHDTVYWYQQGPGQDPQFLISFYEKMQSDKGSIPDRFSAQQFSDYHSELNMSSLELGDSALYFCASSSLRATGYEQYFGPGTRLTVT.

The chain recombines TRBV6-5 with TRBJ2-7, with 7 bases aligning to TRBD2. The CDR3 runs to 16 residues. Germline CDR1 reads MNHEY; CDR2 reads SVGAGI. J gave up 7 bases and V 0 bases, and 12 bases lay outside the gene matches. The CDR3 loop is CASSYSRRGSGWEQYF. The DNA of the CDR3 is TGTGCCAGCAGTTACTCGAGGCGGGGGTCGGGTTGGGAGCAGTACTTC.

The J gene is TRBJ1-1, the V gene TRBV9, with 7 nucleotides matching TRBD1. This CDR3 has 15 amino acids. Germline V gives CDR1 SGDLS, CDR2 YYNGEE. V lost 3 bases and J lost 3; bases outside the gene matches: 8. CDR3 amino acids: CASSAEDRAHTEAFF. CDR3 coding DNA: TGTGCCAGCAGCGCCGAAGACAGGGCCCACACTGAAGCTTTCTTT.

The chain combines TRBV2 with TRBJ2-5; 14 bases are a match to TRBD2. There are 21 residues in the CDR3. Germline values: CDR1 SNHLY, CDR2 FYNNEI. V was clipped by 7 bases and J by 1 base; unmatched bases: 20. Here the CDR3 DNA reads TGTGCCAGCATAGCAAAGACTAGCGGGAGGGCCCCCCTGTCGTTCCAAGAGACCCAGTACTTC. It codes for CASIAKTSGRAPLSFQETQYF.

J is TRBJ2-1 and V is TRBV12-5, with TRBD2 matching 8 bases. This CDR3 spans 16 amino acids. J lost 8 bases, V lost 0 bases, and 9 bases had no gene match. Germline values: CDR1 LGHNT, CDR2 FRNRAP. CDR3 residues: CASGLVVAGGKHEQFF. The CDR3 bases are TGTGCTAGTGGTTTGGTAGTGGCGGGAGGAAAACATGAGCAGTTCTTC.

The rearrangement uses TRBV4-1 and TRBJ2-5; 8 nucleotides align to TRBD2. The germline gives CDR1 MGHRA, CDR2 YSYEKL. The CDR3 has 20 residues. After removal of 1 base from V and 1 base from J, the junction contained 17 bases not matched to a gene. CDR3 nucleotides: TGCGCCAGCAGCCAAGTTGCTAGCGGGTCATCGTCCGGATCCCAAGAGACCCAGTACTTC. Translation gives CASSQVASGSSSGSQETQYF.

This chain connects TRBV9 to TRBJ2-3, with 7 bases aligning to TRBD2. The J segment lost 0 bases and the V segment lost 0 bases, leaving 7 bases of the junction unmatched. CDR1 SGDLS and CDR2 YYNGEE come from the germline V gene. CDR3 size: 17 residues. The CDR3 is CASSVEGSGASTDTQYF. The CDR3 DNA reads as TGTGCCAGCAGCGTAGAAGGCAGCGGGGCTAGCACAGATACGCAGTATTTT.

The chain recombines TRBV28 with TRBJ2-4; 8 bases map to TRBD2. V shed 6 bases, J shed 8 bases, and the junction held 18 bases outside the gene matches. This CDR3 region has 17 residues. Germline V gene lookup returns CDR1 MDHEN and CDR2 SYDVKM. Written as DNA, the CDR3 is TGTGCCAGCAGGTTACAGGTTCCCCCGGGACTAGGGGACATTCAGTACTTC. Amino acids: CASRLQVPPGLGDIQYF. The variable domain in full, completed from reference TRBV28 and TRBJ2-4, reads DVKVTQSSRYLVKRTGEKVFLECVQDMDHENMFWYRQDPGLGLRLIYFSYDVKMKEKGDIPEGYSVSREKKERFSLILESASTNQTSMYLCASRLQVPPGLGDIQYFGAGTRLSVL.

The chain employs TRBV7-8 and TRBJ2-1, with 7 bases matching TRBD2. The CDR3 spans 17 residues. The junction had 5 bases not matched to a gene; V was cut back by 0 bases and J by 0 bases. CDR1 is SGHVS, CDR2 FQNEAQ, per germline. The CDR3 is CASSLAYGGSSYNEQFF. CDR3 DNA: TGTGCCAGCAGCTTAGCGTACGGCGGGAGCTCCTACAATGAGCAGTTCTTC.

The rearrangement uses TRBV4-3 and TRBJ2-1; TRBD2 matches at 7 bases. Per germline, CDR1 LGHNA and CDR2 YSLEER. The CDR3 has 16 residues. V was pared by 0 bases and J by 4 bases, with 6 bases of the junction left unmatched. The CDR3 nucleotides read TGCGCCAGCAGCCAAGAAGTCGCGGGGGATTACAATGAGCAGTTCTTC. Translating it yields CASSQEVAGDYNEQFF.

This clone is a singleton in its sample. The V and J genes are TRBV7-9 and TRBJ2-7; D possibly corresponds to TRBD1 (6 bases). Trimming cost V 3 bases and J 2 bases, with 17 bases left between them. Per the germline V gene, CDR1 is SEHNR and CDR2 is FQNEAQ (reference sequence). The CDR3 has 16 amino acids. The CDR3 DNA follows: TGTGCCAGCAGCTTCCCCGCGGACAGATTTACCTACGAGCAGTACTTC. The encoded protein is CASSFPADRFTYEQYF.